This TCR beta chain was found in a study of regulatory T cells in long-lasting Graves disease. Combining iRepertoire HTBI primers with Arm-PCR of CDR3 regions, the authors built TCR beta libraries. Authors' methods: Sequenced samples collectively carried 60 to 75 TRBV and around 15 TRBJ segments. MiXCR, run by TCRdb on the multiplex PCR reads, gives a single entry per CDR3 protein. Clone size and V and J calls follow TCRdb, not the original study. The sample includes 600,000 to 650,000 distinct CDR3 sequences, around 15% seen only once; the top ten take 18%. Time point described: newly diagnosed GD, antithyroid drugs for less than 3 months. Extracted RNA from PBMCs served as the source of the TCR library. This clonotype turned up a few times. The CDR3 runs to 14 residues. The V segment lost 6 bases and the J segment 5 bases; nucleotides outside the gene matches: 8. From germline, CDR1 is KGHSH and CDR2 LQKENI.

The sample was also reused in another study, on T cells in Graves' hyperthyroidism and ophthalmopathy.

This specimen consisted of peripheral blood mononuclear cells (PBMCs), obtained at new diagnosis, from a patient treated with antithyroid drugs. The TCR originated in a woman in her twenties or thirties with Graves disease. The rearrangement joins TRBV18 to TRBJ2-7; 9 bases match TRBD1. CDR3 sequence: CASSKGTGLDEQYF. The CDR3 DNA is TGTGCCAGCTCCAAGGGGACAGGGCTAGACGAGCAGTACTTC. Filled out from reference TRBV18 and TRBJ2-7, the complete variable domain reads NAGVMQNPRHLVRRRGQEARLRCSPMKGHSHVYWYRQLPEEGLKFMVYLQKENIIDESGMPKERFSAEFPKEGPSILRIQQVVRGDSAAYFCASSKGTGLDEQYFGPGTRLTVT.